This T cell receptor (beta chain) was sequenced in a study of cytomegalovirus exposure and HLA in healthy donors. Overall study context: The approximately 120 validation repertoires and the approximately 630 first-cohort repertoires shared a platform, a later analysis reported.

From germline, CDR1 is MGHRA and CDR2 YSYEKL. The CDR3 has 16 amino acids. V shed 1 base and J 5 bases; nucleotides not matched to a gene: 9. The donors were in the roughly 130-subject validation cohort; that cohort was separate from the roughly 660-subject first cohort. Comment on this clone: Its antigen remains unknown.

Study outcomes and limitations: The tendency of first-cohort TCR clusters to co-occur in the 120 validation repertoires was the finding of a later analysis. Rarity characterized most TCR sequences, yet some public TCRs appeared in many donors.

Some clones are missing from TCRdb's copy, which holds only in-frame ones; the method was immunoSEQ multiplex PCR. The sample consists of fewer than 400,000 clones, 88% of them appearing once. The sequence was obtained from a man aged 25 to 40 in good health and CMV-seronegative. Sequencing was performed on PBMCs. The chain has TRBV4-1 and TRBJ2-5, with 8 bases identical to TRBD1. The CDR3 here is CASSQGGDRYVETQYF. The DNA of the CDR3 is TGCGCCAGCAGCCAAGGGGGGGACAGGTACGTCGAGACCCAGTACTTC.